The text below deals with one TCR beta chain. The data were produced by immunoSEQ multiplex PCR, yet TCRdb's version contains in-frame clones alone and is incomplete. This sample yields fewer than 250,000 clones, of which more than 60% are seen a single time; 9.5% to 15% belongs to the top ten. The data were taken from a study of blood T cell repertoires in COVID-19. Study details: T cells, B-cell-depleted T cells, or PBMCs supplied cDNA or gDNA.

The ends lost 3 bases at V and 4 bases at J; junction bases unmatched: 6. Per the germline V gene, CDR1 is ENHRY and CDR2 is SYGVKD. The CDR3 is 14 amino acids. The sample taken for sequencing was peripheral blood. The receptor was derived from a woman aged 50 to 60 with acute or convalescent COVID-19. The chain couples TRBV10-3 to TRBJ2-7; 7 nucleotides match TRBD1. As DNA, the CDR3 is TGTGCCATCAGTGAACAGGGGACCCCTTACGAGCAGTACTTC. It codes for CAISEQGTPYEQYF.